The entry below describes one TCR beta chain. The target antigen is unknown. The record originates from a study of Ad26.COV2.S vaccination and SARS-CoV-2 variants. Study observations and caveats: Spike-specific TCR breadth in vaccine recipients exceeded that seen in placebo recipients. Substantial response breadth was reportedly seen for spike-specific CD8+ and CD4+ T cells after vaccination. The study found similar non-spike TCR breadth in vaccine and placebo recipients. TCR breadth and depth estimates may have understated total T cell responses.

Deletions cut 3 bases from V and 5 bases from J, with 16 bases between. The CDR3 covers 14 residues. CDR1 GTSNPN and CDR2 SVGIG come from the germline V gene (reference sequence). Measured with immunoSEQ multiplex PCR; TCRdb has only the in-frame clones, and not every one. Here the sample spans about 98,000 clones, around three quarters being singletons. The chain combines TRBV30 with TRBJ1-1; D may be TRBD1 (6 bases). The receptor comes from a human donor who had recovered from COVID-19. Material: peripheral blood, obtained after recovery from COVID-19. The CDR3 is CAWRTGTGATEAFF. In DNA form, the CDR3 reads TGTGCCTGGAGGACCGGGACGGGGGCGACTGAAGCTTTCTTT.